Below, one T cell receptor beta chain is given with its context. Which antigen it targets is not known. Within one base of it there is no much larger clone, and no base qualities were kept. The data were taken from a study of T cell repertoires in cytomegalovirus infection (dated by TCRdb to about 2019). The study in broad terms: Recently identified HLA-C-restricted CMV epitopes, whose presentation resists viral immunomodulation, were targeted by peptide stimulations together with well-studied HLA-B-restricted epitopes. The HLA type of each donor mattered for the analysis, because public TCR beta signatures pointed to carriage of CMV infection along with the matching HLA type. What the research found in general, with its limitations: Cumulative frequency of public TCR beta family members discriminated carriers of CMV infection plus the relevant HLA type in this cohort and an independent approximately 370-donor cohort. In the ex vivo response, HLA-C-restricted CMV-specific TCR beta clonotypes were dominant, and in two of eight donors the single most frequent clonotype came from this HLA-C-restricted group.

V is pared back by 6 bases and J by 4 bases, with 16 bases lying between the germline termini. From its cysteine to its phenylalanine, the CDR3 spans 14 amino acids. Here the CDR3 DNA is all that survives: 42 bases in frame from base 1. The instrument was an Illumina HiSeq 1500. TCRdb itself trimmed the public reads at Q25 with fastp, ran MiXCR and retained productive beta chains. Every CDR3 protein is listed once, alongside the most common genes and DNA of its rows. Counted in this sample were just under 500,000 distinct CDR3 sequences; 25% to 35% of them appeared once. Together, the top ten hold 17% of the sample. Taken with the paper, the label for treatment or condition translates to: in vitro stimulation with specific CMV peptide epitopes to enrich CMV-specific T cells.

Here the chain combines TRBV12-3 or TRBV12-4 and TRBJ2-7; TRBD2 is a possible D gene, resting on 6 matching bases. The sample in question was cultured PBMCs, obtained from culture after CMV antigen stimulation. This TCR derives from a human donor in good health (CMV status not recorded). Some clones in this sample may be carry-over from other donors' samples. The nucleotides are TGTGCCAGCAGGAACCGGGACTCTTCATACGAGCAGTACTTC. The translation is CASRNRDSSYEQYF.